The present entry profiles one T cell receptor (beta chain) with its context. The antigen is not known. This entry belongs to a study of CD4 T cells in relation to SARS-CoV-2 and coronaviruses. The unexposed donors gave CD4+ T cells in about 2010-2019, prior to COVID-19. Isolation of CD4+ T cells took place after around 11 days in culture. Cultures held a few million PBMCs per well with about 10 IU/ml IL-2. Sequencing used immunoSEQ multiplex PCR; TCRdb keeps in-frame clones, though not all of them. In the table there are about 24,000 clones, 73% of which are singletons. The sequence came from a human donor in good health. Sequenced input: CD4+ T cells from PBMCs, cultured in vitro.

CDR3: CASRRAGTEAFF. For the CDR3, the DNA is TGTGCCAGCAGGAGGGCGGGCACTGAAGCTTTCTTT. V is TRBV6-5 and J is TRBJ1-1; D gene ambiguous. Germline CDR1 and CDR2: MNHEY and SVGAGI. Trimming removed 6 bases from V and 4 bases from J, with 9 bases in between. The CDR3 runs 12 residues.